This T cell receptor (beta chain) was sequenced in a study of PD-1 blockade in classical Hodgkin lymphoma. Germline-derived CDR1 and CDR2 are LGHNA and YSLEER. V shed 2 bases and J 4 bases; nucleotides not matched to a gene: 6. The CDR3 is made up of 15 amino acids. TCRdb keeps only in-frame clones here, not all; method: immunoSEQ multiplex PCR. The table shows about 4,200 clones, with about 80% occurring only once. As for time point: newly diagnosed, previously untreated cHL patient sample. After thawing, PBMCs were subjected to magnetic negative selection to isolate CD8+ T cells. Comparison relied on PBMCs that came from newly diagnosed, untreated classical Hodgkin lymphoma.

Sequencing was done on a sample of CD8+ T cells from blood. The clonotype was recovered from a human donor with classical Hodgkin lymphoma. V gene TRBV4-3 combines with J gene TRBJ1-2; 8 bases match TRBD1. The CDR3 here is CASSQKTGDGYGYTF. For the CDR3, the DNA is TGCGCCAGCAGCCAAAAGACAGGGGATGGCTATGGCTACACCTTC.